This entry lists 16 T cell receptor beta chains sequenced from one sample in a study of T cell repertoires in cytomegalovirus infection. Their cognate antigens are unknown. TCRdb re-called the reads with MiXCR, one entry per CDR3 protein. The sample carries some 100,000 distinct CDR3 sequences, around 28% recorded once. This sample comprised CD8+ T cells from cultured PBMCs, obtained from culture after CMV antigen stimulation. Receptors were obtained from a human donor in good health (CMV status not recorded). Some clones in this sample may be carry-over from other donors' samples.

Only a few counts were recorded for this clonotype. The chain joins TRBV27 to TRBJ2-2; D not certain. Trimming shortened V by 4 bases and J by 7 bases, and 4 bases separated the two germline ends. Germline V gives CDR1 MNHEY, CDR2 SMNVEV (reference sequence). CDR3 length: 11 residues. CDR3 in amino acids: CASSSRGELFF. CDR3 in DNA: TGTGCCAGCAGTTCCCGCGGGGAGCTGTTTTTT.

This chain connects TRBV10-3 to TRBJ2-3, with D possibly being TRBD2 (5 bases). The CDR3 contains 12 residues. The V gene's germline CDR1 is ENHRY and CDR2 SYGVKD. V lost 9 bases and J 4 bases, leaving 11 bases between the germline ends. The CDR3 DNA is TGTGCCATTGCGGAGGACTCAGATACGCAGTATTTT. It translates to CAIAEDSDTQYF.

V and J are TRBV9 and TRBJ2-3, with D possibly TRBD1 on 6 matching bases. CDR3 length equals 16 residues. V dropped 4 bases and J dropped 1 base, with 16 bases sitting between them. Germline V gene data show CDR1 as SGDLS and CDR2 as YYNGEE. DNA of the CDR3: TGTGCCAGCAGCTTCCCCCAGGGGCTTCGCACAGATACGCAGTATTTT. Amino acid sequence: CASSFPQGLRTDTQYF. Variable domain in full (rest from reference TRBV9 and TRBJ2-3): DSGVTQTPKHLITATGQRVTLRCSPRSGDLSVYWYQQSLDQGLQFLIQYYNGEERAKGNILERFSAQQFPDLHSELNLSSLELGDSALYFCASSFPQGLRTDTQYFGPGTRLTVL.

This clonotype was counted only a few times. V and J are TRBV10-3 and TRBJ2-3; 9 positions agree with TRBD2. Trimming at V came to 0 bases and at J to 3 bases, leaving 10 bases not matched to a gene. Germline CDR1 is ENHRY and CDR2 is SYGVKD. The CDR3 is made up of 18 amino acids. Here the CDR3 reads CAISESILPSGGTDTQYF. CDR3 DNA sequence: TGTGCCATCAGTGAGTCGATCCTGCCCAGCGGGGGGACAGATACGCAGTATTTT.

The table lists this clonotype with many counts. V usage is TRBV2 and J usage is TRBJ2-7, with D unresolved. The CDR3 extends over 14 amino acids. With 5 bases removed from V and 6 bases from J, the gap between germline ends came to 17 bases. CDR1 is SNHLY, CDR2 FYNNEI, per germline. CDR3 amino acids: CASSLATNWGEQYF. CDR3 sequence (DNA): TGTGCCAGCAGTCTCGCGACAAATTGGGGCGAGCAGTACTTC.

The CDR3 sequence is CASSVDPDSYYEQYF. CDR3 DNA sequence: TGTGCCAGCAGCGTAGATCCGGACAGCTACTACGAGCAGTACTTC. The chain couples TRBV9 to TRBJ2-7, with D perhaps TRBD1 (6 bases). There are 15 residues in the CDR3. Per germline, CDR1 SGDLS and CDR2 YYNGEE. The V gene lost 0 bases and the J gene lost 3 bases, with 13 bases spanning the gap.

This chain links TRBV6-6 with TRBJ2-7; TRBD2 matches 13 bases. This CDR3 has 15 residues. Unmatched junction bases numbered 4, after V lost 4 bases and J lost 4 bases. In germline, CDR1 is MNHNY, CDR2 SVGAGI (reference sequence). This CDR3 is CASSWGLAGSYEQYF. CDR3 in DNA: TGTGCCAGCAGTTGGGGACTAGCGGGGAGTTACGAGCAGTACTTC.

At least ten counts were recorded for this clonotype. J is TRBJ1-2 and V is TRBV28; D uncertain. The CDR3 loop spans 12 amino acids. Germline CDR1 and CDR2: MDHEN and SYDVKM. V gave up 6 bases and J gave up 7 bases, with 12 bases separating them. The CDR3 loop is CASSLNFVGYTF. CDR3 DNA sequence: TGTGCCAGCAGCCTAAACTTCGTTGGCTACACCTTC.

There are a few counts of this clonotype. CDR3: CASNRDDTYEQYF. CDR3 DNA sequence: TGTGCCAGCAACCGAGACGATACCTACGAGCAGTACTTC. The chain has TRBV2 and TRBJ2-7; D call uncertain. V gave up 7 bases and J gave up 2 bases, with 12 bases separating them. The CDR3 runs 13 residues. Germline V gene sequence: CDR1 SNHLY, CDR2 FYNNEI.

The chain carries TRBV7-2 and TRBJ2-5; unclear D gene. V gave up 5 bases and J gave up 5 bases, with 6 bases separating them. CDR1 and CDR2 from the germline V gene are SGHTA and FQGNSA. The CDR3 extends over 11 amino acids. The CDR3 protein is CASSQTETQYF. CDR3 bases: TGTGCCAGCAGCCAGACCGAGACCCAGTACTTC.

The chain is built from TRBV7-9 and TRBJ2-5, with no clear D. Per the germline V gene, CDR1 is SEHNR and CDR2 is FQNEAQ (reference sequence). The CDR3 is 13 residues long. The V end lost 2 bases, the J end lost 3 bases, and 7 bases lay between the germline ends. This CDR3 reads CASSLFGEETQYF. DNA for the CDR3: TGTGCCAGCAGCTTATTCGGAGAAGAGACCCAGTACTTC.

CDR3 DNA sequence: TGTGCCAGCAGACTCCAGGGCTATAATTCACCCCTCCACTTT. Amino acids: CASRLQGYNSPLHF. The V call is TRBV27, the J call TRBJ1-6; the D gene is possibly TRBD1 (5 bases). V shed 6 bases and J shed 3 bases, with 9 bases lying between them. The germline V gene encodes CDR1 MNHEY and CDR2 SMNVEV (reference sequence). The CDR3 loop spans 14 amino acids.

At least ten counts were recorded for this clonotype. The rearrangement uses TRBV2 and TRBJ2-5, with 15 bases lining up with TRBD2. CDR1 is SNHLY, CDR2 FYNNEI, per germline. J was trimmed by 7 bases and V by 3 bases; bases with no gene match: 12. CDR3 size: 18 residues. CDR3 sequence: CASSDGTSGGTPPGTQYF. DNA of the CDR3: TGTGCCAGCAGTGATGGGACTAGCGGGGGGACCCCCCCGGGGACCCAGTACTTC.

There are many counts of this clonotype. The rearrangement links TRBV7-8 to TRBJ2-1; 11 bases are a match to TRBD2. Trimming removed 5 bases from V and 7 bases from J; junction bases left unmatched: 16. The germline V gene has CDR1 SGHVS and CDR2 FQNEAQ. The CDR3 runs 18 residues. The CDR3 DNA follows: TGTGCCAGCAGCGGTATCATAGCGGGGGGGCCGACACCGAATGAGCAGTTCTTC. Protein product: CASSGIIAGGPTPNEQFF.

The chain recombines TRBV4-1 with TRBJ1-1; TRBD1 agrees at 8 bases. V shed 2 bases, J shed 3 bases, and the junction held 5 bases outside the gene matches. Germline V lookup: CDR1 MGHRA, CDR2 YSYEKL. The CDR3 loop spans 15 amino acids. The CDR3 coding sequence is TGCGCCAGCAGCCAAACAGGGGGTAGGTACACTGAAGCTTTCTTT. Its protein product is CASSQTGGRYTEAFF.

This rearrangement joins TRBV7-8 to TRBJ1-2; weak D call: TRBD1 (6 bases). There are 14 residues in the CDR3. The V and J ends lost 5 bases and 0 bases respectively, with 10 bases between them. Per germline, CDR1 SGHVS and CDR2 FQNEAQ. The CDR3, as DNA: TGTGCCAGCAGCACAGGGACAACTAACTATGGCTACACCTTC. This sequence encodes CASSTGTTNYGYTF.